The 15 T cell receptor beta chains in this list originate from one sample, sequenced in a study of blood T cell repertoires in COVID-19. The table came from immunoSEQ multiplex PCR; TCRdb's copy has only in-frame clones and leaves some out. This sample yields more than 65,000 clones, of which roughly nine tenths are seen a single time; 8% to 10% belongs to the top ten. The sample comprised peripheral blood. These receptors were obtained from a man in his forties or fifties with acute or convalescent COVID-19.

The V call is TRBV9, the J call TRBJ1-3; D is ambiguous. V shed 0 bases and J shed 0 bases, with 13 bases lying between them. The CDR3 consists of 17 residues. Germline V gives CDR1 SGDLS, CDR2 YYNGEE. CDR3 nucleotides: TGTGCCAGCAGCGTAGGGGAGGGCAGGTACTCTGGAAACACCATATATTTT. It translates to CASSVGEGRYSGNTIYF.

The chain carries TRBV5-1 and TRBJ2-5; D may be TRBD1 (6 bases). The ends were cut back, 0 bases at V and 0 bases at J, with 12 bases in the middle. CDR1 SGHRS and CDR2 YFSETQ come from the germline V gene. The CDR3 extends over 16 amino acids. The CDR3 loop reads CASSLGLGADQETQYF. The DNA for the CDR3 is TGCGCCAGCAGCTTGGGATTGGGGGCCGACCAAGAGACCCAGTACTTC. Variable domain in full (rest from reference TRBV5-1 and TRBJ2-5): KAGVTQTPRYLIKTRGQQVTLSCSPISGHRSVSWYQQTPGQGLQFLFEYFSETQRNKGNFPGRFSGRQFSNSRSEMNVSTLELGDSALYLCASSLGLGADQETQYFGPGTRLLVL.

The chain uses TRBV5-1 and TRBJ1-6; D remains ambiguous. Between the trimmed V and J ends, which lost 4 bases and 10 bases, there was a span of 15 bases. The CDR3 runs to 14 residues. Per germline, CDR1 SGHRS and CDR2 YFSETQ. CDR3 residues: CASSIGGRESPLHF. The CDR3 nucleotides read TGCGCCAGCAGCATTGGCGGTCGGGAGTCACCCCTCCACTTT.

The genes are TRBV4-1 and TRBJ2-1, with 12 bases lining up with TRBD2. The germline CDR1 and CDR2 sequences are MGHRA and YSYEKL. The V gene end was trimmed by 6 bases and the J gene end by 8 bases; junction bases not matched to a gene: 8. The CDR3 contains 15 residues. The CDR3 protein is CASSGQTSGGDEQFF. In DNA form, the CDR3 reads TGCGCCAGCAGTGGACAGACTAGCGGGGGTGATGAGCAGTTCTTC.

Written as DNA, the CDR3 is TGTGCCAGCAGCTTGGGGACAGCTGGAAACACCATATATTTT. It is translated as CASSLGTAGNTIYF. The chain combines TRBV7-8 with TRBJ1-3; 7 bases are a match to TRBD1. Germline V gene sequence: CDR1 SGHVS, CDR2 FQNEAQ. There are 14 residues in the CDR3. Trimming took 3 bases from V and 2 from J; bases not matched to a gene: 1.

This chain joins TRBV12-3 or TRBV12-4 and TRBJ2-1, with D perhaps TRBD1 (7 bases). V gave up 8 bases and J gave up 4 bases, with 12 bases separating them. This CDR3 has 13 amino acids. CDR3 nucleotides: TGTGCCAGCCGTGCGGGACAGTACAATGAGCAGTTCTTC. Protein product: CASRAGQYNEQFF.

This rearrangement joins TRBV2 to TRBJ2-5; 8 bases agree with TRBD2. V lost 5 bases and J lost 5; bases outside the gene matches: 4. This CDR3 region has 13 residues. CDR1 is SNHLY and CDR2 is FYNNEI in the germline V gene. The CDR3, as DNA: TGTGCCAGCAGTCTCGGGGGGGACGAGACCCAGTACTTC. Amino acid sequence: CASSLGGDETQYF. Full variable domain (missing parts from reference TRBV2 and TRBJ2-5): EPEVTQTPSHQVTQMGQEVILRCVPISNHLYFYWYRQILGQKVEFLVSFYNNEISEKSEIFDDQFSVERPDGSNFTLKIRSTKLEDSAMYFCASSLGGDETQYFGPGTRLLVL.

The chain recombines TRBV7-9 with TRBJ2-7, with D hard to call. CDR3 length: 13 amino acids. V lost 11 bases and J lost 0, with 14 bases in between. CDR1 and CDR2 (germline): SEHNR, FQNEAQ (reference sequence). The CDR3 nucleotides read TGTGCCTCCGCACCAGATGGCTCCTACGAGCAGTACGTC. Translating gives CASAPDGSYEQYV.

This chain connects TRBV7-6 to TRBJ2-5; a possible D gene is TRBD2 (7 bases). The CDR3 loop spans 15 amino acids. The germline V and J ends were trimmed by 5 bases and 5 bases, with 18 bases remaining between them. CDR1 is SGHVS and CDR2 is FNYEAQ in the germline V gene. This CDR3 reads CASSKSGTGAETQYF. CDR3 in DNA: TGTGCCAGCAGCAAGAGCGGGACGGGGGCTGAGACCCAGTACTTC.

The V and J genes are TRBV5-1 and TRBJ2-7; TRBD2 matches at 9 bases. Germline V gene data show CDR1 as SGHRS and CDR2 as YFSETQ. The V segment lost 3 bases and the J segment 6 bases; nucleotides outside the gene matches: 10. The CDR3 runs to 15 residues. As DNA, the CDR3 is TGCGCCAGCAGCTCCAGCGGGGGGTACGGGAGCGAGCAGTACTTC. This gives the protein CASSSSGGYGSEQYF.

The chain employs TRBV6-2 or TRBV6-3 and TRBJ1-6, with D maybe TRBD1 (6 bases). The V and J ends lost 2 bases and 9 bases respectively, with 11 bases between them. CDR1 and CDR2 (germline): MNHEY, SVGEGT. This CDR3 is built from 14 residues. Here the CDR3 reads CASSYPRGGSPLHF. In DNA, the CDR3 is TGTGCCAGCAGTTACCCCAGGGGTGGTTCACCCCTCCACTTT.

The chain combines TRBV5-5 with TRBJ2-5, with 7 nucleotides matching TRBD1. The CDR3 extends over 14 amino acids. Germline V gene sequence: CDR1 SGHKS, CDR2 YYEKEE (reference sequence). Trimming removed 2 bases from V and 2 bases from J; junction bases left unmatched: 3. The CDR3 loop is CASSLGTEQETQYF. The CDR3 coding sequence is TGTGCCAGCAGCTTAGGGACAGAGCAAGAGACCCAGTACTTC.

This chain uses TRBV13 with TRBJ2-1; TRBD2 aligns across 8 bases. The CDR3 sequence is 15 residues long. The ends lost 2 bases at V and 2 bases at J; junction bases unmatched: 2. Germline loops: CDR1 PRHDT, CDR2 FYEKMQ (reference sequence). The CDR3 sequence: CASSLRGGAYNEQFF. The CDR3 DNA is TGTGCCAGCAGCTTACGGGGGGGCGCCTACAATGAGCAGTTCTTC. Filled out from reference TRBV13 and TRBJ2-1, the complete variable domain reads AAGVIQSPRHLIKEKRETATLKCYPIPRHDTVYWYQQGPGQDPQFLISFYEKMQSDKGSIPDRFSAQQFSDYHSELNMSSLELGDSALYFCASSLRGGAYNEQFFGPGTRLTVL.

The J gene is TRBJ1-1, the V gene TRBV5-1, with a tentative D call TRBD1 (5 bases). Germline CDR1 is SGHRS and CDR2 is YFSETQ. V lost 5 bases to trimming and J lost 0 bases, with 8 bases between them. This CDR3 has 13 residues. CDR3 bases: TGCGCCAGCAGGCTACAGGTGAACACTGAAGCTTTCTTT. Its translation: CASRLQVNTEAFF.

This chain links TRBV3-1 (or the pseudogene TRBV3-2) with TRBJ2-7; D is possibly TRBD2 (5 bases). The CDR3 is made up of 13 amino acids. CDR1 and CDR2 from the germline V gene are LGHDT and YNNKEL (reference sequence). V gave up 5 bases and J gave up 3 bases, with 11 bases separating them. In nucleotides, the CDR3 is TGTGCCAGCAGCTCCTACGGGATCTACGAGCAGTACTTC. This translates into CASSSYGIYEQYF.